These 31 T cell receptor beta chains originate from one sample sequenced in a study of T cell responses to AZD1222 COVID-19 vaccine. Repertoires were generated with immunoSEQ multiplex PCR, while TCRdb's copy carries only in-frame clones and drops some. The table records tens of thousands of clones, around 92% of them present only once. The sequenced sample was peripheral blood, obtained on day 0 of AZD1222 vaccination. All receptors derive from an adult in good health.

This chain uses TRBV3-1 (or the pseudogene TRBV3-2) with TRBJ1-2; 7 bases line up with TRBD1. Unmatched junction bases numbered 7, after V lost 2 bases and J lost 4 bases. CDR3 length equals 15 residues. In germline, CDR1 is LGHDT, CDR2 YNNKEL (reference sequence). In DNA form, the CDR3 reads TGTGCCAGCAGCCAAACCGGACAGGTTCTCTATGGCTACACCTTC. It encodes CASSQTGQVLYGYTF.

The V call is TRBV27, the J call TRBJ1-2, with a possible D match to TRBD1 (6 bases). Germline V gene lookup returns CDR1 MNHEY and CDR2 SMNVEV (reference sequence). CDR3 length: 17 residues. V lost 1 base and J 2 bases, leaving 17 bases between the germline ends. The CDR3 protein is CASSLYFAGAQNYGYTF. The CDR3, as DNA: TGTGCCAGCAGTTTATATTTCGCGGGGGCCCAAAACTATGGCTACACCTTC.

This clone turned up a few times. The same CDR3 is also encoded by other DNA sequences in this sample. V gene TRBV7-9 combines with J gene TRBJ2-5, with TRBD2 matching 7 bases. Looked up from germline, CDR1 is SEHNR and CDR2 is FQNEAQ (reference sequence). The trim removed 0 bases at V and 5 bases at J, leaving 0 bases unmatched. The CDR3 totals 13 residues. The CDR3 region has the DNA TGTGCCAGCAGCTTAGCGGGAGGGGAGACCCAGTACTTC. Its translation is CASSLAGGETQYF.

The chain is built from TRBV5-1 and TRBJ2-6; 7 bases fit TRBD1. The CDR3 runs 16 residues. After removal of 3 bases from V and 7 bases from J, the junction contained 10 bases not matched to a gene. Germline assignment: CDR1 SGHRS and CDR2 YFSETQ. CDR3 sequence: CASSWDWAGGANVLTF. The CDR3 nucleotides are TGCGCCAGCAGCTGGGATTGGGCAGGGGGAGCCAACGTCCTGACTTTC.

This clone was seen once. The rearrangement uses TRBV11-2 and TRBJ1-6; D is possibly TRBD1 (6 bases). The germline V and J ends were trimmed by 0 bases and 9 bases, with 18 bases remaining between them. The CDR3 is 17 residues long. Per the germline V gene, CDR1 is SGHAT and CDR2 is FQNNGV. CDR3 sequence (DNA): TGTGCCAGCAGCTTAGACCCACAGGGTTGGGGTATTTCACCCCTCCACTTT. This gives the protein CASSLDPQGWGISPLHF.

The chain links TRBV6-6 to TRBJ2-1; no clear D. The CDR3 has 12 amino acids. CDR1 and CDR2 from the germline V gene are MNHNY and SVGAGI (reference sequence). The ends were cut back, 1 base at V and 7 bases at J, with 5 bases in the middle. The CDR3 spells CASSYFWNEQFF. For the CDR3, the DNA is TGTGCCAGCAGTTACTTCTGGAATGAGCAGTTCTTC.

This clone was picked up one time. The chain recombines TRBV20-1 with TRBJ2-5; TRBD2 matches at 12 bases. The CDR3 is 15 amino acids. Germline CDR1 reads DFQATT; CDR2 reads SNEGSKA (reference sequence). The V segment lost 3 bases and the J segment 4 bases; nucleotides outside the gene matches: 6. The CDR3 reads CSASLTSGSAETQYF. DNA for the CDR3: TGCAGTGCTAGTCTGACTAGCGGGAGCGCAGAGACCCAGTACTTC.

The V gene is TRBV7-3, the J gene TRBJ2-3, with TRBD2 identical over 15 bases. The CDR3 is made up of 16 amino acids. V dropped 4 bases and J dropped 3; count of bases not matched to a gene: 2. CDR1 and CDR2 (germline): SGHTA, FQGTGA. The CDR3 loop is CASSSGLAGGTDTQYF. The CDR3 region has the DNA TGTGCCAGCAGCTCGGGACTAGCGGGAGGAACAGATACGCAGTATTTT. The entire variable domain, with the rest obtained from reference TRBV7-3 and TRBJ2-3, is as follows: GAGVSQTPSNKVTEKGKYVELRCDPISGHTALYWYRQSLGQGPEFLIYFQGTGAADDSGLPNDRFFAVRPEGSVSTLKIQRTERGDSAVYLCASSSGLAGGTDTQYFGPGTRLTVL.

The CDR3 region has the DNA TGTGCCAGCAGCCAATGGGACAGGGATTCACCCCTCCACTTT. This encodes CASSQWDRDSPLHF. The genes are TRBV16 and TRBJ1-6, with 9 bases lining up with TRBD1. The germline gives CDR1 KGHSY, CDR2 FQNENV. The CDR3 consists of 14 residues. The ends lost 1 base at V and 8 bases at J; junction bases unmatched: 0.

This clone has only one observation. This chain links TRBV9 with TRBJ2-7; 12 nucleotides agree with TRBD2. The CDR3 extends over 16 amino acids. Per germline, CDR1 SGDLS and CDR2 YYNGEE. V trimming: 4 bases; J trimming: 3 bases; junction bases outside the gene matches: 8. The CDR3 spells CASSSRLAGAFYEQYF. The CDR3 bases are TGTGCCAGCAGCTCTCGACTAGCGGGAGCGTTCTACGAGCAGTACTTC. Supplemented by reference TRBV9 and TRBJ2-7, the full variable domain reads DSGVTQTPKHLITATGQRVTLRCSPRSGDLSVYWYQQSLDQGLQFLIQYYNGEERAKGNILERFSAQQFPDLHSELNLSSLELGDSALYFCASSSRLAGAFYEQYFGPGTRLTVT.

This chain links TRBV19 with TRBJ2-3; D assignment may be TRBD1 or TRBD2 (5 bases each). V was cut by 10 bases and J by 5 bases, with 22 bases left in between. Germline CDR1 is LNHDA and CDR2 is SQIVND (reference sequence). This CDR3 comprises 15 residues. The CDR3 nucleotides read TGTGCCACCGCTGGGGCGGTGGTGGGGGAAGATACGCAGTATTTT. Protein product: CATAGAVVGEDTQYF.

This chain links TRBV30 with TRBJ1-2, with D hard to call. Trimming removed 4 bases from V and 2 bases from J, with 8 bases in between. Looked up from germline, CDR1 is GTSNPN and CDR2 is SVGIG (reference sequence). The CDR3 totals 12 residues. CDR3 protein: CAWTAANYGYTF. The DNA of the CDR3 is TGTGCCTGGACTGCGGCGAACTATGGCTACACCTTC.

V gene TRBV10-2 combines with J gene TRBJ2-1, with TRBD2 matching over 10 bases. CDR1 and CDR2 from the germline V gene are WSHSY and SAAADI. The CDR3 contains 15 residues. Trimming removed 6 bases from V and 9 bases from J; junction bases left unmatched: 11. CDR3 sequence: CASRESGRAGGEQFF. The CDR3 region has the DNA TGCGCCAGCAGGGAAAGCGGGAGGGCCGGGGGTGAGCAGTTCTTC.

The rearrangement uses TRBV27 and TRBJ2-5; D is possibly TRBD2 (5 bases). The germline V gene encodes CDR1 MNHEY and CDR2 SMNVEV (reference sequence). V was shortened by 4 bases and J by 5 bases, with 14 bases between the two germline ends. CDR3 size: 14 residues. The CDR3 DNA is TGTGCCAGCAGTTGGCGTGGCGGGCCTGAGACCCAGTACTTC. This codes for CASSWRGGPETQYF.

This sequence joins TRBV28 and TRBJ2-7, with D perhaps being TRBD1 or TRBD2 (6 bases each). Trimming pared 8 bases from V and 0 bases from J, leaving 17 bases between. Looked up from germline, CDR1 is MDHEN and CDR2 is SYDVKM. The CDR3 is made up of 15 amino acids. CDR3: CASSPPEGHSYEQYF. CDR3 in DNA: TGTGCCAGCTCCCCCCCGGAGGGACACTCCTACGAGCAGTACTTC.

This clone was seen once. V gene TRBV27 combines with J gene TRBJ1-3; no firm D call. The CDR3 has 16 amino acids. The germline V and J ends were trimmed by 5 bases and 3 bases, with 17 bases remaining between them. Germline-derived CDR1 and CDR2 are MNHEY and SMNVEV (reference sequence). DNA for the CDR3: TGTGCCAGCAGTCCACGGGCCACGACGGATGGAAACACCATATATTTT. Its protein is CASSPRATTDGNTIYF.

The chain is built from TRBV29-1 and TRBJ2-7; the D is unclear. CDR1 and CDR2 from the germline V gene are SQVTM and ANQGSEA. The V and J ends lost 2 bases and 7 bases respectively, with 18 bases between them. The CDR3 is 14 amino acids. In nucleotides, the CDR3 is TGCAGCGTTGAATGGGCAGGTCCCGTAAGGGAGCAGTACTTC. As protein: CSVEWAGPVREQYF.

This CDR3 is CASSGQGDYEQYF. The DNA of the CDR3 is TGTGCCAGCAGTGGACAGGGGGACTACGAGCAGTACTTC. This chain links TRBV12-3 or TRBV12-4 with TRBJ2-7; 10 nucleotides match TRBD1. The CDR3 length is 13 residues. Trimming removed 5 bases from V and 3 bases from J; junction bases left unmatched: 1.

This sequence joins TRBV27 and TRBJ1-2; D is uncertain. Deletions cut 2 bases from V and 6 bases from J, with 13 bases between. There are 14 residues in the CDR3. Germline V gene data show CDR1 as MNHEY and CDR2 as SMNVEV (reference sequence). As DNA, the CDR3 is TGTGCCAGCAGTTTAGACGGGCCTCAGAATGGCTACACCTTC. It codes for CASSLDGPQNGYTF.

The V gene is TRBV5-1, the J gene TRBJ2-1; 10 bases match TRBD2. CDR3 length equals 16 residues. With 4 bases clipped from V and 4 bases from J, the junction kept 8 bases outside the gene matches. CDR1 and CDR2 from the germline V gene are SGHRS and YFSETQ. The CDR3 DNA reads TGCGCCAGCAGCCCAGCACCTAGCGGGGGATACAATGAGCAGTTCTTC. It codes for CASSPAPSGGYNEQFF.

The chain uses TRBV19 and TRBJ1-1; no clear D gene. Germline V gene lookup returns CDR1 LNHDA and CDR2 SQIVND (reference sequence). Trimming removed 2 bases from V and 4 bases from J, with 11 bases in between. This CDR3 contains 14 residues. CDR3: CASSIQPDSTEAFF. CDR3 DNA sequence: TGTGCCAGTAGTATACAACCAGATAGCACTGAAGCTTTCTTT. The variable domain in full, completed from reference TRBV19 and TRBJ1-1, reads DGGITQSPKYLFRKEGQNVTLSCEQNLNHDAMYWYRQDPGQGLRLIYYSQIVNDFQKGDIAEGYSVSREKKESFPLTVTSAQKNPTAFYLCASSIQPDSTEAFFGQGTRLTVV.

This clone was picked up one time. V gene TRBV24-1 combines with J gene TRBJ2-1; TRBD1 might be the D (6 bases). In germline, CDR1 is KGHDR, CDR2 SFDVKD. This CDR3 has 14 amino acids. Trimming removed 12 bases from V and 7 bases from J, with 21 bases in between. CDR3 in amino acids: CAASRGQAGNEQFF. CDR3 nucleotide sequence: TGTGCCGCGAGTAGGGGACAAGCAGGGAATGAGCAGTTCTTC.

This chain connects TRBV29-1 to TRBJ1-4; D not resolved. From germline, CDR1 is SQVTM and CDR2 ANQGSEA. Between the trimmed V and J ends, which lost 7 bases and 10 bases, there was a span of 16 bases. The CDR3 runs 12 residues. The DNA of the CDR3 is TGCAGCGCGAGAGCCGGGCCTCGAAAACTGTTTTTT. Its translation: CSARAGPRKLFF.

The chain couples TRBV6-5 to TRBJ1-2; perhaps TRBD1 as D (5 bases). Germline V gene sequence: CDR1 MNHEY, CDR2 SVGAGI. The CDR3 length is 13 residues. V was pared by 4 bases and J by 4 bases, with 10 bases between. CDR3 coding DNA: TGTGCCAGCAGTTCCACAGGTTCCTATGGCTACACCTTC. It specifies CASSSTGSYGYTF.

CDR3 DNA sequence: TGCAGCGTCGGCTTGAGTCCTTCCTACGAGCAGTACTTC. Residues: CSVGLSPSYEQYF. This chain uses TRBV29-1 with TRBJ2-7; D ambiguous. The V and J ends lost 6 bases and 1 base respectively, with 13 bases between them. The CDR3 is 13 residues long. CDR1 and CDR2 (germline): SQVTM, ANQGSEA.

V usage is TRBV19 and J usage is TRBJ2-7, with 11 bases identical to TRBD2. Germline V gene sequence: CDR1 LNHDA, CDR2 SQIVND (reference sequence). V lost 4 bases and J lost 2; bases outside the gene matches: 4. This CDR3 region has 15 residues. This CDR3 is CASSRIAGGAYEQYF. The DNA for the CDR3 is TGTGCCAGTAGTAGGATAGCGGGAGGGGCCTACGAGCAGTACTTC.

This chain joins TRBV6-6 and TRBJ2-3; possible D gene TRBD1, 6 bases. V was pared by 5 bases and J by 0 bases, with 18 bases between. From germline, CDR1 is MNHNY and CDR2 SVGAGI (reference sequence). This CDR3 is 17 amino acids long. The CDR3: CASSRTGTRTSTDTQYF. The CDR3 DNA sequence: TGTGCCAGCAGTCGGACCGGGACAAGGACTAGCACAGATACGCAGTATTTT.

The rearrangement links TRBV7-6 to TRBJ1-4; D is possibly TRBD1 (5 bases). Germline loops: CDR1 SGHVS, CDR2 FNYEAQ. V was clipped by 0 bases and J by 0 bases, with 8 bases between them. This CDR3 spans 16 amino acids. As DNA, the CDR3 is TGTGCCAGCAGCTTAGCCTGGGGGGCAACTAATGAAAAACTGTTTTTT. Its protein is CASSLAWGATNEKLFF.

The CDR3 sequence: CASSTRLVSSVYEQFF. DNA of the CDR3: TGTGCCAGTAGTACCCGACTAGTAAGTTCAGTCTATGAGCAGTTCTTC. The chain recombines TRBV19 with TRBJ2-1; D perhaps matches TRBD2 (6 bases). This CDR3 has 16 amino acids. V dropped 4 bases and J dropped 8 bases, with 21 bases sitting between them. Germline V lookup: CDR1 LNHDA, CDR2 SQIVND (reference sequence).

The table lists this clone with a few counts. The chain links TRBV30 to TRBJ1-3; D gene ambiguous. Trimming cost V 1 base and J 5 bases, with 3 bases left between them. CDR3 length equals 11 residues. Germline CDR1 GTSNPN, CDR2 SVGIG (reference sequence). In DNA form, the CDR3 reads TGTGCCTGGAGTGACCGAAACACCATATATTTT. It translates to CAWSDRNTIYF.

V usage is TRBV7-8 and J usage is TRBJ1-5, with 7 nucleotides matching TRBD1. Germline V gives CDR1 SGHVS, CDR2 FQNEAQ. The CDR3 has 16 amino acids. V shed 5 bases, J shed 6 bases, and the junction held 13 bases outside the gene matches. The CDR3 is CASSPARTGGVQPQHF. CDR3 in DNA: TGTGCCAGCAGCCCCGCCCGGACAGGAGGAGTTCAGCCCCAGCATTTT.